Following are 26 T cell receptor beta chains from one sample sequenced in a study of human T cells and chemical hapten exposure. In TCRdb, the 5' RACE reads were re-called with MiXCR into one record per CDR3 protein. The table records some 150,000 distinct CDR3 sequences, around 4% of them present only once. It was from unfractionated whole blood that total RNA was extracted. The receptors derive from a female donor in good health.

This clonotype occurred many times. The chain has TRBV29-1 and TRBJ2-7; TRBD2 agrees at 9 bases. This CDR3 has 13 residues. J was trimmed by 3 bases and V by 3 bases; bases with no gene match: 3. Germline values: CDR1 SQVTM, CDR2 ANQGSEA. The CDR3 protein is CSVDLAGDYEQYF. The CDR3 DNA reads TGCAGCGTTGATTTAGCGGGGGACTACGAGCAGTACTTC.

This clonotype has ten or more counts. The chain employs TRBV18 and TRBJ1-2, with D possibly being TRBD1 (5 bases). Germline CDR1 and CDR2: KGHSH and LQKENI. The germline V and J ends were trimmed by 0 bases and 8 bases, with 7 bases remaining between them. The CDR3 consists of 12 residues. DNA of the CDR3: TGTGCCAGCTCACCACCGGGGGGAGGCTACACCTTC. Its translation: CASSPPGGGYTF.

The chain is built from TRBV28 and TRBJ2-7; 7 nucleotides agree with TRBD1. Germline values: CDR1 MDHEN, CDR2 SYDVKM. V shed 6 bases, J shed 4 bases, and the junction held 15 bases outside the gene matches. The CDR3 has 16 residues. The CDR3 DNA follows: TGTGCCAGCAGCCAAAGTAGGGGGCTTAACCTGTACGAGCAGTACTTC. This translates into CASSQSRGLNLYEQYF.

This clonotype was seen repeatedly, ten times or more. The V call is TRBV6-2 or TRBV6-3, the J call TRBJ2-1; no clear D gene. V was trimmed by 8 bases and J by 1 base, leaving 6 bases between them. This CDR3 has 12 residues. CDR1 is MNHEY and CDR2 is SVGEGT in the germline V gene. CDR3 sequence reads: CASGPSYNEQFF. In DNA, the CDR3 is TGTGCCAGCGGGCCGTCCTACAATGAGCAGTTCTTC.

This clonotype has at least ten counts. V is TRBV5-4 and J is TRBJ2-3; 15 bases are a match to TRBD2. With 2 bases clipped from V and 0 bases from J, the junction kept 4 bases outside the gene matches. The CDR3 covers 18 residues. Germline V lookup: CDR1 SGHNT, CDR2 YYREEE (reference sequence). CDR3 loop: CASSLGTSGGTSTDTQYF. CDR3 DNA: TGTGCCAGCAGCTTAGGGACTAGCGGGGGGACTAGCACAGATACGCAGTATTTT.

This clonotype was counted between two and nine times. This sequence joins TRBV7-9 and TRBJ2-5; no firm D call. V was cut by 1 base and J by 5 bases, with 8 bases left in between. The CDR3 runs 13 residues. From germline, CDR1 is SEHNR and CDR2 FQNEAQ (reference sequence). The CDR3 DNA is TGTGCCAGCAGCTTAGACGGGTACGAGACCCAGTACTTC. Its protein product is CASSLDGYETQYF.

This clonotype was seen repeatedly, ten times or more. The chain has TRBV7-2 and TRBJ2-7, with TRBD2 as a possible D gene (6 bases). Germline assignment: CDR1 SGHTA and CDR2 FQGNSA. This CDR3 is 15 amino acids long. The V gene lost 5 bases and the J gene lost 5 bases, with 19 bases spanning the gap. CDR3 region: CASSLRDSRADEQYF. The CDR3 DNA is TGTGCCAGCAGCCTACGGGACTCCCGGGCGGACGAGCAGTACTTC.

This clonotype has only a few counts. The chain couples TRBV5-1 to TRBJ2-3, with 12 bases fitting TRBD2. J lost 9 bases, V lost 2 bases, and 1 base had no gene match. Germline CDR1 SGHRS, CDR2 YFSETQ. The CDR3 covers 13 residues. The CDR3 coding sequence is TGCGCCAGCAGCTTAGGACTAGCGGGGACGCAGTATTTT. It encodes CASSLGLAGTQYF.

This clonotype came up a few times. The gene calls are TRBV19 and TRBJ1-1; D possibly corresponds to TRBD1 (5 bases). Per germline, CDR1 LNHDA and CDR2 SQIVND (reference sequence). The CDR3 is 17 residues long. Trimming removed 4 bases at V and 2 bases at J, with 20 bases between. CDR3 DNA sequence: TGTGCCAGTAGTAAATCCATGGGGGGGGATCGTAACACTGAAGCTTTCTTT. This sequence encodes CASSKSMGGDRNTEAFF.

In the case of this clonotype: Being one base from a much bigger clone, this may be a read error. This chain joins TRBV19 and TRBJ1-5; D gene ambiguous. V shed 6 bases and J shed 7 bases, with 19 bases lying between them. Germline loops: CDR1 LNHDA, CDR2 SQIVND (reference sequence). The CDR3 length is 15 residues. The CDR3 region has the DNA TGTGCCAGTAGCCGTGGCCGGGAGGGCAGGCAGCCCCAGCATTTT. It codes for CASSRGREGRQPQHF.

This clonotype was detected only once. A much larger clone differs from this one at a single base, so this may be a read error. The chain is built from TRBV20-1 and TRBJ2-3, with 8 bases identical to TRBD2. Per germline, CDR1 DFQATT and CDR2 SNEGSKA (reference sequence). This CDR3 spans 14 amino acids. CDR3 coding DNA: TGCAGTGCTGTCCCGGGACTAGTCCCCGATATGCAGTATTTT. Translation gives CSAVPGLVPDMQYF.

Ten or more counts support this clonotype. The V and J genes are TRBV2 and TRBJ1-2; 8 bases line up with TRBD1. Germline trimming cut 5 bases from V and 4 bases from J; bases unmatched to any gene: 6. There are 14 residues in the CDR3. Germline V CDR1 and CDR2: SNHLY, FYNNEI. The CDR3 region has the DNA TGTGCCAGCAGTAAGACAGGGGCTGGCTATGGCTACACCTTC. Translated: CASSKTGAGYGYTF.

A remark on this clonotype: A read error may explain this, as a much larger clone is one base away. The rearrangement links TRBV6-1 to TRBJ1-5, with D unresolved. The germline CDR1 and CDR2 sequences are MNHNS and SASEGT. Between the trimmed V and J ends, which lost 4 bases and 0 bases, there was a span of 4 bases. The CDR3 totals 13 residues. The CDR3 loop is CASSAASNQPQHF. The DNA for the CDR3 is TGTGCCAGCAGTGCCGCTAGCAATCAGCCCCAGCATTTT.

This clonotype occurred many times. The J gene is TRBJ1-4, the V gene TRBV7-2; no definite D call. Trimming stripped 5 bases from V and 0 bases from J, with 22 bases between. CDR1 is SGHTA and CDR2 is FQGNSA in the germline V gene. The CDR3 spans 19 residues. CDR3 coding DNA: TGTGCCAGCAGCCTACTCAGGATAGGAAATTGGGCAACTAATGAAAAACTGTTTTTT. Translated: CASSLLRIGNWATNEKLFF. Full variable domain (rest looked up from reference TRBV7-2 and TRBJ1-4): GAGVSQSPSNKVTEKGKDVELRCDPISGHTALYWYRQSLGQGLEFLIYFQGNSAPDKSGLPSDRFSAERTGGSVSTLTIQRTQQEDSAVYLCASSLLRIGNWATNEKLFFGSGTQLSVL.

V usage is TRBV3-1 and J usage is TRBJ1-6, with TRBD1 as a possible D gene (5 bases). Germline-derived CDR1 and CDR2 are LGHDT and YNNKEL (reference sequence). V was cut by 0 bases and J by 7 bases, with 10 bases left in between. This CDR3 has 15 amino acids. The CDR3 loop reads CASSQDSGGNSPLHF. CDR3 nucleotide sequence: TGTGCCAGCAGCCAAGATTCGGGGGGGAATTCACCCCTCCACTTT.

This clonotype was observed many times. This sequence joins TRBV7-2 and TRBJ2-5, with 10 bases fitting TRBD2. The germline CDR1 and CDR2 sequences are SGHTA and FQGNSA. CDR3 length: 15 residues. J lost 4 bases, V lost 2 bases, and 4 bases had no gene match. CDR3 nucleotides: TGTGCCAGCAGCTTAAAGCGGGGGGGCCTAGAGACCCAGTACTTC. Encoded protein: CASSLKRGGLETQYF.

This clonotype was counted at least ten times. The CDR3 here is CASSLAEGQPQHF. For the CDR3, the DNA is TGTGCCAGCAGTTTAGCGGAAGGTCAGCCCCAGCATTTT. This sequence joins TRBV12-3 or TRBV12-4 and TRBJ1-5; D not certain. This CDR3 comprises 13 residues. The germline V and J ends were trimmed by 0 bases and 6 bases, with 6 bases remaining between them.

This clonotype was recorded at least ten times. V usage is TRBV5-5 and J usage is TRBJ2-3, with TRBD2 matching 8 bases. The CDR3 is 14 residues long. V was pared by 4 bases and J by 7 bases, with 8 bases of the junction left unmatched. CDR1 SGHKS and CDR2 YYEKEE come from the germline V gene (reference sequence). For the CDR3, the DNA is TGTGCCAGCAGCCGAGCGGGGGCCGCCAATACGCAGTATTTT. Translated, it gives CASSRAGAANTQYF.

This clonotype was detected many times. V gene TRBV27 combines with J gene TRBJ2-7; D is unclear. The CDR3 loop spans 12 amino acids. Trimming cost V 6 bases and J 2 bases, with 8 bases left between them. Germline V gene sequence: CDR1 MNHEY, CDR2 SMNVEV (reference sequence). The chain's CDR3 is CASSLGTYEQYF. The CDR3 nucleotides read TGTGCCAGCAGCCTCGGCACCTACGAGCAGTACTTC.

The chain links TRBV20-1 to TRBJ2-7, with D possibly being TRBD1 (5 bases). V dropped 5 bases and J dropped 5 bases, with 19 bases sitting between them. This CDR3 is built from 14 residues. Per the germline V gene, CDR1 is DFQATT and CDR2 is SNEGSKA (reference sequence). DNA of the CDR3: TGCAGTGCTCAGGGCCCCGCGGACGCCGACGAGCAGTACTTC. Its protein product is CSAQGPADADEQYF.

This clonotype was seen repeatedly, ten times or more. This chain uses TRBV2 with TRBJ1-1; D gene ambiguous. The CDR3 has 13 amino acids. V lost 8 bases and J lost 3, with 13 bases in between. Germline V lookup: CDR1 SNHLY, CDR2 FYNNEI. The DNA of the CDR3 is TGTGCCAGCGGGCGGCAGGATTACACTGAAGCTTTCTTT. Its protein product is CASGRQDYTEAFF.

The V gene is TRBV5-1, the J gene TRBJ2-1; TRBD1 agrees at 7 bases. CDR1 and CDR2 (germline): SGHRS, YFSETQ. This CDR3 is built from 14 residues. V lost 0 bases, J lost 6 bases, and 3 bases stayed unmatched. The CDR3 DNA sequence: TGCGCCAGCAGCTTGGGGGACAGACGCAATGAGCAGTTCTTC. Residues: CASSLGDRRNEQFF.

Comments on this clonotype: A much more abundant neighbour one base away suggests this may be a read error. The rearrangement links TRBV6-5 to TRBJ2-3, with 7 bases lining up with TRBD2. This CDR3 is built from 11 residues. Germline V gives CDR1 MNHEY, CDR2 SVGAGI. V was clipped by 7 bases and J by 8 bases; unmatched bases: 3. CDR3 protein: CASTGEGTQYF. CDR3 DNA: TGTGCCAGCACTGGGGAGGGTACGCAGTATTTT.

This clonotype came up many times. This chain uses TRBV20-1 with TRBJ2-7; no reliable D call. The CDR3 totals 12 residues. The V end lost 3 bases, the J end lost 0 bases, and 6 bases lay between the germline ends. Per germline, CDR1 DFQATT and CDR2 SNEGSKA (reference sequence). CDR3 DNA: TGCAGTGCTAGGGCCCTCTCCTACGAGCAGTACTTC. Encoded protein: CSARALSYEQYF.

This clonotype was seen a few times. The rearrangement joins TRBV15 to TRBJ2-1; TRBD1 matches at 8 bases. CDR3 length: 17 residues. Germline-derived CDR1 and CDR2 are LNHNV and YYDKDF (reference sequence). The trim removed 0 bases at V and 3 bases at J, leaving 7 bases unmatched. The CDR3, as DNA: TGTGCCACCAGCAGAGATCTTATGGGACAGGTCTACAATGAGCAGTTCTTC. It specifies CATSRDLMGQVYNEQFF.

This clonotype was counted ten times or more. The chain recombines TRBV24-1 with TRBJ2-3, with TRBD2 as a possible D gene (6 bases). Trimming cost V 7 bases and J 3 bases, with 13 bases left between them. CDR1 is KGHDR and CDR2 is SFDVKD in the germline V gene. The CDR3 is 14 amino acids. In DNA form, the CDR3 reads TGTGCCACCAGCGGCGGGACTCGGACAGATACGCAGTATTTT. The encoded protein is CATSGGTRTDTQYF.